The following is a TCR beta chain sequence with its context. These data originate in a study of cytomegalovirus exposure and HLA in healthy donors. Study in general: Genotyping of roughly 400 donors showed that 80% to 85% belonged to the Caucasian-associated ancestry cluster.

The PCR contained 60 Vbeta and 13 Jbeta primers. TCRdb's table, derived via immunoSEQ multiplex PCR, lists solely in-frame clones and lacks some. This table has roughly 150,000 clones, about three quarters appearing once. Sequencing used PBMCs. This clonotype was obtained from a man aged 18-30 years in good health and CMV-seronegative.

DNA of the CDR3: TGTGCCAGCAGCCCGACTAGCGGCCAAGAGACCCAGTACTTC. Amino acid sequence: CASSPTSGQETQYF. The chain couples TRBV7-6 to TRBJ2-5; 9 nucleotides match TRBD2. V lost 5 bases and J lost 1; bases outside the gene matches: 2. The CDR3 runs to 14 residues. CDR1 and CDR2 from the germline V gene are SGHVS and FNYEAQ.